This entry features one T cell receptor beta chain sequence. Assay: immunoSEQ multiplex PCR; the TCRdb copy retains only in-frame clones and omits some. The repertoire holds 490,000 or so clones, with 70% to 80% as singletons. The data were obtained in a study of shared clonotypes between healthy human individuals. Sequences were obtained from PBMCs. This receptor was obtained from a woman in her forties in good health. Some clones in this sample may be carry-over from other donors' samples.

CDR3 in amino acids: CASSQDIERSGANVLTF. The CDR3 nucleotides are TGTGCCAGCAGCCAAGATATCGAGCGCTCTGGGGCCAACGTCCTGACTTTC. The V call is TRBV4-2, the J call TRBJ2-6; no clear D gene. Trimming pared 0 bases from V and 0 bases from J, leaving 9 bases between. Germline V CDR1 and CDR2: LGHNA, YNFKEQ. The CDR3 is 17 residues long.